Listed here is a single TCR beta chain. What it recognizes is unknown. This sample was taken from a study of CD8 T cell repertoires and HIV-1 epitope variants. Study context: Separate from the cultures, 1M uncultured T cells served as baseline. Study results and limitations: The TAALDMSHF plasma variant had no responses, unlike KF9 (five clonotypes) and HW9 (one).

Generated by immunoSEQ multiplex PCR, the TCRdb table keeps only in-frame clones and is missing some. The table lists some 87,000 clones, roughly 81% of them singletons, with roughly 25% in the top ten. The V gene's germline CDR1 is MNHEY and CDR2 SVGAGI. The V and J ends lost 5 bases and 0 bases respectively, with 11 bases between them. The CDR3 totals 14 residues. Sequencing was performed on uncultured baseline CD8+ T cells from peripheral blood mononuclear cells (PBMCs). This chain uses TRBV6-5 with TRBJ2-7; a possible D gene is TRBD1 (5 bases). The receptor was isolated from a male donor with HIV. This chain's CDR3 is CASSDQGSSYEQYF. The CDR3 DNA reads TGTGCCAGCAGTGATCAGGGAAGCTCCTACGAGCAGTACTTC.